This TCR beta chain is from a study of blood T cell repertoires in COVID-19. Turning to the study itself: Some COVID-19 samples were acute and others convalescent; all came from the United States, Italy and Spain. Sources were T cells, B-cell-depleted T cells, or PBMCs; the material itself was cDNA or gDNA.

Between the trimmed V and J ends, which lost 6 bases and 4 bases, there was a span of 10 bases. CDR3 size: 12 residues. CDR1 and CDR2 from the germline V gene are SGHDT and YYEEEE. Clones were read by immunoSEQ multiplex PCR, and TCRdb kept only the in-frame ones, dropping some. The sample holds approximately 360,000 clones, around 90% seen once. The source is a man between 40 and 49 years old with acute or convalescent COVID-19. The chain is built from TRBV5-6 and TRBJ1-2, with D tentatively TRBD1 (5 bases). The sequencing sample was made of peripheral blood. CDR3 residues: CASTRGGYGYTF. The CDR3 nucleotides read TGTGCCAGCACCCGGGGGGGCTATGGCTACACCTTC.